Listed here is a single T cell receptor beta chain. This sample was taken from a study of PD-1 blockade in classical Hodgkin lymphoma. About the research overall: Patients were administered nivolumab (3 mg/kg intravenously) every 2 weeks.

Every patient relapsed after autologous stem cell transplantation, and brentuximab vedotin exposure varied. The study isolated CD8+ T cells from thawed PBMCs by magnetic negative selection. Trimming pared 5 bases from V and 3 bases from J, leaving 11 bases between. This CDR3 spans 12 amino acids. Germline V gives CDR1 SQVTM, CDR2 ANQGSEA. Profiling relied on immunoSEQ multiplex PCR, and the TCRdb table lists in-frame clones only, not all of them. The profile covers approximately 6,600 clones, with around half appearing a single time and roughly 15% taken by the ten largest. This rearrangement joins TRBV29-1 to TRBJ2-7, with D perhaps TRBD1 (6 bases). The receptor comes from a human donor with classical Hodgkin lymphoma. The source was CD8+ T cells from blood, collected at baseline. In DNA form, the CDR3 reads TGCAGCGTTCTTAAAGGGGGCTACGAGCAGTACTTC. Protein sequence: CSVLKGGYEQYF.